The entry below describes one TCR beta chain. The CDR3 is made up of 16 amino acids. In germline, CDR1 is GTSNPN, CDR2 SVGIG (reference sequence). J lost 5 bases, V lost 5 bases, and 14 bases had no gene match. Profiling relied on immunoSEQ multiplex PCR, and the TCRdb table lists in-frame clones only, not all of them. The table lists around 80,000 clones, around 90% of them singletons. These data belong to a study of T cell changes during pregnancy in multiple sclerosis. This TCR was sampled from a female donor with multiple sclerosis, enrolled in a pregnancy study. The genes are TRBV30 and TRBJ2-1; 8 bases fit TRBD1. The input for sequencing was peripheral blood, taken before pregnancy. Here the CDR3 reads CAWAGPGGTRNNEQFF. As DNA, the CDR3 is TGTGCCTGGGCGGGCCCAGGGGGCACCAGGAACAATGAGCAGTTCTTC.